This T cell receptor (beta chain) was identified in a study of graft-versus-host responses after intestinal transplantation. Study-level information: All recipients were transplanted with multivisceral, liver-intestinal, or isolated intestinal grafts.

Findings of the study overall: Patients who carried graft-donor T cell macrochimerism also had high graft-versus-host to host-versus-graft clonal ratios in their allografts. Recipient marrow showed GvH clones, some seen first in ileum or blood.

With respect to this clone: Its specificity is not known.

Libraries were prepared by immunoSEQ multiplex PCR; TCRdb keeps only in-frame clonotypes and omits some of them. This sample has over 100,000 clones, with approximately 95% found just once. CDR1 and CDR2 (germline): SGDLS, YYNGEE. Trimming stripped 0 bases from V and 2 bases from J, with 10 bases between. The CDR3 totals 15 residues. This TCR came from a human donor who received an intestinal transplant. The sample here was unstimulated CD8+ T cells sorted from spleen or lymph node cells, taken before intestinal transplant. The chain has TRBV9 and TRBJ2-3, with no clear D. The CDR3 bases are TGTGCCAGCAGCGTAGGAGTTTGGTCCACAGATACGCAGTATTTT. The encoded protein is CASSVGVWSTDTQYF. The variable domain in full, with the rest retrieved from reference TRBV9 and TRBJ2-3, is DSGVTQTPKHLITATGQRVTLRCSPRSGDLSVYWYQQSLDQGLQFLIQYYNGEERAKGNILERFSAQQFPDLHSELNLSSLELGDSALYFCASSVGVWSTDTQYFGPGTRLTVL.